The 16 T cell receptor beta chains below were found in one sample sequenced in a study of cytomegalovirus exposure and HLA in healthy donors. The PCR ran on 60 Vbeta and 13 Jbeta primers. The assay was immunoSEQ multiplex PCR, and TCRdb's table has in-frame clones only and misses some. The profile shows about 60,000 clones, approximately 79% of them singletons. The sequenced sample was PBMCs. All receptors derive from a woman aged 25 to 39 in good health and CMV-seronegative.

In its sample, this clone was seen a few times. The chain is built from TRBV9 and TRBJ1-3; no clear D gene. This CDR3 is built from 15 residues. The germline gives CDR1 SGDLS, CDR2 YYNGEE. Trimming stripped 4 bases from V and 0 bases from J, with 11 bases between. As DNA, the CDR3 is TGTGCCAGCAGCCCCCTGCCGAGCTCTGGAAACACCATATATTTT. Protein: CASSPLPSSGNTIYF.

There are a few counts of this clone. The chain uses TRBV9 and TRBJ1-2; no clear D. Germline V gives CDR1 SGDLS, CDR2 YYNGEE. Trimming left V 5 bases short and J 4 bases short, with 12 bases between. The CDR3 spans 13 residues. CDR3 coding DNA: TGTGCCAGCAGTCTTCCGCCGGGCTATGGCTACACCTTC. Its translation: CASSLPPGYGYTF. The full variable domain, rest sourced from reference TRBV9 and TRBJ1-2, is DSGVTQTPKHLITATGQRVTLRCSPRSGDLSVYWYQQSLDQGLQFLIQYYNGEERAKGNILERFSAQQFPDLHSELNLSSLELGDSALYFCASSLPPGYGYTFGSGTRLTVV.

This clone was counted only a few times. J is TRBJ2-3 and V is TRBV30; tentatively, D is TRBD2 (6 bases). Trimming pared 4 bases from V and 2 bases from J, leaving 16 bases between. CDR3 length: 15 residues. Germline CDR1 reads GTSNPN; CDR2 reads SVGIG (reference sequence). The CDR3 bases are TGTGCCTGGATCTCCAAGGAGGGCCACACAGATACGCAGTATTTT. Amino acid sequence: CAWISKEGHTDTQYF.

This rearrangement joins TRBV7-3 to TRBJ2-2, with D tentatively TRBD2 (7 bases). The ends were cut back, 5 bases at V and 4 bases at J, with 17 bases in the middle. This CDR3 comprises 16 residues. Germline CDR1 reads SGHTA; CDR2 reads FQGTGA. The DNA for the CDR3 is TGTGCCAGCAGCCCGAGGGGGGGGGCTGGCACCGGGGAGCTGTTTTTT. Protein product: CASSPRGGAGTGELFF. Filled out from reference TRBV7-3 and TRBJ2-2, the complete variable domain reads GAGVSQTPSNKVTEKGKYVELRCDPISGHTALYWYRQSLGQGPEFLIYFQGTGAADDSGLPNDRFFAVRPEGSVSTLKIQRTERGDSAVYLCASSPRGGAGTGELFFGEGSRLTVL.

The J gene is TRBJ1-1, the V gene TRBV4-1; tentative D call: TRBD1 (5 bases). V gave up 5 bases and J gave up 1 base, with 14 bases separating them. Germline V gene data show CDR1 as MGHRA and CDR2 as YSYEKL. The CDR3 loop spans 15 amino acids. The CDR3 protein is CASSSPGRANTEAFF. CDR3 in DNA: TGCGCCAGCAGCTCTCCCGGCAGGGCGAACACTGAAGCTTTCTTT.

V usage is TRBV11-2 and J usage is TRBJ2-1; D possibly corresponds to TRBD2 (6 bases). CDR1 and CDR2 (germline): SGHAT, FQNNGV. V was pared by 2 bases and J by 2 bases, with 16 bases between. CDR3 length equals 17 residues. The CDR3 region has the DNA TGTGCCAGCAGCTTAAGGGTAGGAGGCGGGACCTACAATGAGCAGTTCTTC. Encoded protein: CASSLRVGGGTYNEQFF.

The chain uses TRBV5-6 and TRBJ1-1; D is unclear. Trimming pared 0 bases from V and 1 base from J, leaving 10 bases between. Germline V gene sequence: CDR1 SGHDT, CDR2 YYEEEE. The CDR3 sequence is 15 residues long. This CDR3 is CASSLDWAGNTEAFF. The CDR3 nucleotides are TGTGCCAGCAGCTTGGACTGGGCTGGGAACACTGAAGCTTTCTTT.

This clone has a handful of counts. The chain uses TRBV6-5 and TRBJ1-5; a possible D gene is TRBD1 (6 bases). CDR3 length: 14 amino acids. Per germline, CDR1 MNHEY and CDR2 SVGAGI. V lost 6 bases, J lost 4 bases, and 13 bases lay in between. The CDR3 bases are TGTGCCAGCAGCCTGGACAGCAGAAATCAGCCCCAGCATTTT. This sequence encodes CASSLDSRNQPQHF.

CDR3 DNA sequence: TGTGCTAGTGGACGGGACAGGGGTTTATCGTATGGCTACACCTTC. Its translation is CASGRDRGLSYGYTF. The chain couples TRBV12-5 to TRBJ1-2; 10 bases line up with TRBD1. The CDR3 runs to 15 residues. The germline V gene has CDR1 LGHNT and CDR2 FRNRAP. V lost 6 bases and J lost 5; bases outside the gene matches: 9.

This clone appeared a few times. This CDR3 is CSVEDRRALNTEAFF. CDR3 DNA: TGCAGCGTTGAAGATCGAAGAGCCCTGAACACTGAAGCTTTCTTT. The chain joins TRBV29-1 to TRBJ1-1; no definite D call. Trimming removed 0 bases from V and 0 bases from J, with 11 bases in between. This CDR3 has 15 residues. Germline V gives CDR1 SQVTM, CDR2 ANQGSEA.

About this clone: Sequence at one end of the junction differs from germline and may be a read error. CDR3 coding DNA: TGTGCCAGCGGCTTAGGGACAGGGGGTTACGAGCAGTACTTC. Translation gives CASGLGTGGYEQYF. The chain uses TRBV11-2 and TRBJ2-7, with TRBD1 matching over 11 bases. The length of the CDR3 is 14 residues. CDR1 and CDR2 from the germline V gene are SGHAT and FQNNGV.

Only one count was recorded for this clone. The gene calls are TRBV2 and TRBJ2-7; TRBD1 agrees at 8 bases. The CDR3 is 12 amino acids. Germline lookup yields CDR1 SNHLY and CDR2 FYNNEI. With 8 bases clipped from V and 7 bases from J, the junction kept 7 bases outside the gene matches. The CDR3 nucleotides read TGTGCCAGCCACGACAGGGGTGGTGAGCAGTACGTC. This encodes CASHDRGGEQYV.

The chain recombines TRBV29-1 with TRBJ2-3, with 11 bases that match TRBD2. The ends lost 5 bases at V and 6 bases at J; junction bases unmatched: 10. The CDR3 is 15 amino acids. Germline CDR1 is SQVTM and CDR2 is ANQGSEA. The CDR3 nucleotides are TGCAGCGTTTTGGTAGCGGGAGGGCCATTGGATACGCAGTATTTT. Residues: CSVLVAGGPLDTQYF.

The chain links TRBV5-1 to TRBJ2-1, with 11 bases identical to TRBD1. This CDR3 has 14 amino acids. J gave up 6 bases and V 4 bases, and 3 bases lay outside the gene matches. The germline V gene encodes CDR1 SGHRS and CDR2 YFSETQ. The CDR3 reads CASSRTGGSNEQFF. The CDR3 DNA reads TGCGCCAGCAGCCGGACAGGGGGCTCCAATGAGCAGTTCTTC.

V is TRBV4-3 and J is TRBJ1-2, with 10 nucleotides matching TRBD1. The germline V gene encodes CDR1 LGHNA and CDR2 YSLEER. The trim removed 3 bases at V and 3 bases at J, leaving 4 bases unmatched. This CDR3 contains 15 residues. CDR3 coding DNA: TGCGCCAGCAGCCATGATGGGACAGGGGACTATGGCTACACCTTC. Protein sequence: CASSHDGTGDYGYTF.

The chain combines TRBV5-1 with TRBJ2-3; TRBD2 aligns across 13 bases. Germline lookup yields CDR1 SGHRS and CDR2 YFSETQ. V lost 4 bases to trimming and J lost 3 bases; unmatched junction nucleotides: 5. The CDR3 runs to 16 residues. CDR3 nucleotide sequence: TGCGCCAGCAGCGAGGGGACTAGCGGGATGACAGATACGCAGTATTTT. As protein: CASSEGTSGMTDTQYF.